This T cell receptor beta chain emerged from a study of CD8+CD57+ T cells in acquired aplastic anemia. Overall study context: Sorted cells (CD4+ and CD8+) yielded DNA amounts that averaged 3.2 ug.

The study's findings and limits: Patients and controls had in common approximately 28 CD8+ CDR3 sequences.

With V trimmed by 1 base and J by 9 bases, 3 bases remained unmatched. Germline assignment: CDR1 SNHLY and CDR2 FYNNEI. The CDR3 runs to 14 residues. In regard to this clonotype: The antigen remains undetermined.

Profiling that covered TCR beta VDJ and CDR3 relied on genomic DNA as its template. TCRdb used MiXCR to reprocess the reads, holding one entry per CDR3 protein. The sample carries some 290,000 distinct CDR3 sequences, roughly half recorded once. This sequence was found in a human donor with severe aplastic anemia or a healthy control (not recorded which). V usage is TRBV2 and J usage is TRBJ1-6; TRBD1 agrees at 7 bases. Sequenced: sorted CD4+, CD8+, or CD8+CD57+ T cells (not recorded which) from PBMCs. In DNA form, the CDR3 reads TGTGCCAGCAGTGAAGACAGGGGAAGTTCACCCCTCCACTTT. Its protein product is CASSEDRGSSPLHF. Looking up the rest from reference TRBV2 and TRBJ1-6 gives the full variable domain: EPEVTQTPSHQVTQMGQEVILRCVPISNHLYFYWYRQILGQKVEFLVSFYNNEISEKSEIFDDQFSVERPDGSNFTLKIRSTKLEDSAMYFCASSEDRGSSPLHFGNGTRLTVT.